A selection of T cell receptor beta chains follows, all from one sample in a study of blood T cell repertoires in COVID-19. TCRdb keeps only in-frame clones here, not all; method: immunoSEQ multiplex PCR. The sample lists about 130,000 clones, around 85% occurring once. Sequenced: peripheral blood. Source of these receptors: a human donor in a cohort sampled during active COVID-19. Both conserved end residues are trimmed from each CDR3. Fields, in order: J gene, V gene, CDR3 protein.

j_gene: TRBJ1-1; v_gene: TRBV27; CDR3aa: ASRFVAIDKNTEAF
j_gene: TRBJ2-3; v_gene: TRBV5-4; CDR3aa: ASSTYGTSPADTQY
j_gene: TRBJ1-2; v_gene: TRBV19; CDR3aa: ASSPGGGLYGYT
j_gene: TRBJ1-2; v_gene: TRBV7-2; CDR3aa: ASSLQVTNYGYT
j_gene: TRBJ1-1; v_gene: TRBV10-3; CDR3aa: ANSDGGNTEAF
j_gene: TRBJ2-1; v_gene: TRBV9; CDR3aa: ASSVSAYNEQF
j_gene: TRBJ1-6; v_gene: TRBV6-4; CDR3aa: ASSSAYNSPLH
j_gene: TRBJ1-2; v_gene: TRBV12-3/TRBV12-4; CDR3aa: ASSAYRTRST
j_gene: TRBJ1-2; v_gene: TRBV3-1/TRBV3-2; CDR3aa: ASSQESGAGYT
j_gene: TRBJ2-3; v_gene: TRBV2; CDR3aa: ASSEVRDRGSDTQY
j_gene: TRBJ1-2; v_gene: TRBV5-6; CDR3aa: ASSPEQGATGYT
j_gene: TRBJ2-2; v_gene: TRBV5-1; CDR3aa: ASTSGTRNTGELF
j_gene: TRBJ1-1; v_gene: TRBV6-1; CDR3aa: ASRYDNRLNTEAF
j_gene: TRBJ1-1; v_gene: TRBV15; CDR3aa: ATSKTQGMGAEAF
j_gene: TRBJ1-5; v_gene: TRBV19; CDR3aa: ASSILTLDSNQPQH
j_gene: TRBJ2-5; v_gene: TRBV2; CDR3aa: ASTGRGGQETQY
j_gene: TRBJ2-5; v_gene: TRBV3-1/TRBV3-2; CDR3aa: ASSCGQAKETQY
j_gene: TRBJ1-2; v_gene: TRBV30; CDR3aa: ASETGFDGYT
j_gene: TRBJ1-1; v_gene: TRBV30; CDR3aa: AWSVNPGANTEAF
j_gene: TRBJ2-3; v_gene: TRBV7-2; CDR3aa: ASTPQGGRTTDTQY
j_gene: TRBJ2-7; v_gene: TRBV7-2; CDR3aa: ASSSGGIDYEQY
j_gene: TRBJ2-7; v_gene: TRBV5-4; CDR3aa: ASSTEGDRGYEQY
j_gene: TRBJ2-2; v_gene: TRBV11-2; CDR3aa: ASSLSGGANTGELF
j_gene: TRBJ1-2; v_gene: TRBV7-8; CDR3aa: ASSLAGHYGYT
j_gene: TRBJ1-5; v_gene: TRBV15; CDR3aa: ATSRADNQPQH
j_gene: TRBJ2-3; v_gene: TRBV20-1; CDR3aa: SASGGHLRTDTQY
j_gene: TRBJ2-4; v_gene: TRBV3-1/TRBV3-2; CDR3aa: ASSPGAKNIQY
j_gene: TRBJ2-3; v_gene: TRBV6-2/TRBV6-3; CDR3aa: ASSYSWGDRTDTQY
j_gene: TRBJ1-2; v_gene: TRBV10-3; CDR3aa: AISGGLGGYT
j_gene: TRBJ2-7; v_gene: TRBV3-1/TRBV3-2; CDR3aa: ASSAQGQKTYEQY
j_gene: TRBJ2-7; v_gene: TRBV12-5; CDR3aa: ASGANSYEQY
j_gene: TRBJ2-3; v_gene: TRBV15; CDR3aa: ATSRGPGNTDTQY
j_gene: TRBJ2-3; v_gene: TRBV5-1; CDR3aa: ASSFTPGGTDTQY
j_gene: TRBJ2-3; v_gene: TRBV9; CDR3aa: ASSGNRGSGTQY
j_gene: TRBJ1-1; v_gene: TRBV7-2; CDR3aa: ASNRDRGLTEAF
j_gene: TRBJ1-2; v_gene: TRBV7-2; CDR3aa: ASSLAGAGDMGYT
j_gene: TRBJ2-3; v_gene: TRBV9; CDR3aa: ASSPQGVTDTQY
j_gene: TRBJ2-3; v_gene: TRBV30; CDR3aa: AWTGKGPSTQY
j_gene: TRBJ2-3; v_gene: TRBV4-3; CDR3aa: ASSQDPSTDTQY
j_gene: TRBJ2-3; v_gene: TRBV4-1; CDR3aa: ASSQDLRDRSTDTQY
j_gene: TRBJ1-2; v_gene: TRBV20-1; CDR3aa: SASPVQGPGGYT
j_gene: TRBJ1-2; v_gene: TRBV7-8; CDR3aa: ASSLRRGGSLDGYT
j_gene: TRBJ1-2; v_gene: TRBV15; CDR3aa: ATSRDMAAINYGYT
j_gene: TRBJ2-3; v_gene: TRBV7-7; CDR3aa: ASSTAEGNADTQY
j_gene: TRBJ2-1; v_gene: TRBV5-1; CDR3aa: ASSTARIDEQF
j_gene: TRBJ2-5; v_gene: TRBV6-2/TRBV6-3; CDR3aa: ASSALQETQY
j_gene: TRBJ2-1; v_gene: TRBV11-3; CDR3aa: ASRRSNEQF
j_gene: TRBJ2-3; v_gene: TRBV18; CDR3aa: ASSPSGLDTQY
j_gene: TRBJ1-2; v_gene: TRBV28; CDR3aa: ASSPDRDILYGYT
j_gene: TRBJ2-1; v_gene: TRBV2; CDR3aa: ASSEGAEQF
j_gene: TRBJ1-2; v_gene: TRBV5-1; CDR3aa: ASSLRGHGYGYT
j_gene: TRBJ2-7; v_gene: TRBV10-2; CDR3aa: ASGTDYEQY
j_gene: TRBJ2-2; v_gene: TRBV11-3; CDR3aa: ASILAGGTNTGELF